The TCR beta chain described here comes from a study of graft-versus-host responses after intestinal transplantation. Study overall: Multivisceral, liver-intestinal, or isolated intestinal transplants were received by the recipients. Anti-thymocyte globulin induction preceded approximately three years of tacrolimus and steroid maintenance in all recipients. Points from the study as a whole: GvH clones surfaced in recipient marrow, some emerging earlier in ileum or blood.

Sequencing was performed with immunoSEQ multiplex PCR; in TCRdb, only in-frame clones are kept and a portion is missing. The data contain some 110,000 clones, about 92% of them seen just once; the ten biggest clones take up approximately 1%. CDR1 SGDLS and CDR2 YYNGEE come from the germline V gene. The ends were cut back, 0 bases at V and 3 bases at J, with 16 bases in the middle. The CDR3 consists of 17 residues. Details on this clone: The antigen is undetermined.

This chain links TRBV9 with TRBJ2-1; weak D call: TRBD2 (5 bases). Sample: unstimulated CD8+ T cells sorted from spleen or lymph node cells, taken before transplant. The sequence derives from a human donor who was the organ donor for an intestinal transplant. DNA of the CDR3: TGTGCCAGCAGCGTAGCTCGAGGGCAGGCCGACTACAATGAGCAGTTCTTC. This encodes CASSVARGQADYNEQFF.